The present T cell receptor beta chain was sequenced within a study of blood T cell repertoires in COVID-19. The assay was immunoSEQ multiplex PCR, and TCRdb's table has in-frame clones only and misses some. Here the sample spans about 120,000 clones, 90% being singletons. Input material: peripheral blood. This clonotype originated in a woman aged 55 to 70 with COVID-19, enrolled during active disease.

The CDR3 sequence: CASSPTSGGRPQHF. The DNA of the CDR3 is TGTGCCAGCAGCCCCACCTCAGGGGGGAGGCCCCAGCATTTT. The chain joins TRBV4-2 to TRBJ1-5, with 7 bases matching TRBD1. V was pared by 4 bases and J by 9 bases, with 9 bases of the junction left unmatched. Germline V gives CDR1 LGHNA, CDR2 YNFKEQ. The CDR3 is made up of 14 amino acids.